The clone carrying this T cell receptor (beta chain) was counted many times. Building the TCR beta libraries relied on iRepertoire HTBI primers, and CDR3 regions underwent Arm-PCR. Original analysis: Across all samples, about 59 TRBV segments and more than 11 TRBJ segments were identified. From the multiplex PCR reads, TCRdb called clonotypes with MiXCR, one entry per CDR3 protein. For this entry, the V and J calls and clone size follow TCRdb and not the study's own pipeline. The sample includes hundreds of thousands of distinct CDR3 sequences, 16% of them seen just once. Regarding time point: newly diagnosed GD, antithyroid drugs for less than 3 months. With RNA extracted from PBMCs as input, the TCR library was made. The data stem from a study of regulatory T cells in long-lasting Graves disease. The germline V gene has CDR1 MDHEN and CDR2 SYDVKM. V was cut by 6 bases and J by 2 bases, with 17 bases left in between. This CDR3 has 15 amino acids.

These sequences were also reported in another study, on T cells in Graves' hyperthyroidism and ophthalmopathy. As that report states: Stable hyperthyroidism: no ophthalmopathy progression over 18 months of follow-up. Using the HTBI primer set, a first-round RT-PCR was run on the TCR CDR3.

The TCR sequence derives from a woman aged 25 to 39 with Graves disease. The sample consisted of peripheral blood mononuclear cells (PBMCs), taken at new diagnosis, from a patient treated with antithyroid drugs. The chain has TRBV28 and TRBJ2-7; D is perhaps TRBD1 or TRBD2 (7 bases each). The CDR3 coding sequence is TGTGCCAGCAGCTCCAGCGGGACAGCTACCTACGAGCAGTACTTC. This translates into CASSSSGTATYEQYF.